This TCR beta chain emerged from a study of shared T cell receptors in the human thymus. This clone has a single count. Clones were read by immunoSEQ multiplex PCR, and TCRdb kept only the in-frame ones, dropping some. Among under 850,000 clones listed, around 87% were seen once. The V gene end was trimmed by 5 bases and the J gene end by 4 bases; junction bases not matched to a gene: 12. The CDR3 extends over 17 amino acids. The germline V gene encodes CDR1 SEHNR and CDR2 FQNEAQ (reference sequence). Another study also made use of these data, one on human thymus T cells. That report notes: Corrective surgery for congenital heart defects was being performed on the healthy Finnish infants who served as donors. Corrective heart surgery yielded the resections from which the thymus tissue came. It looked as if thymic and blood repertoires used V and J genes in a biased way. Thymic repertoires from unrelated individuals overlapped highly, related research reported.

This chain links TRBV7-9 with TRBJ2-1; 9 bases map to TRBD1. The sequenced sample consisted of thymocytes. This receptor was obtained from a boy in the first two years of life with a congenital heart defect. The chain's CDR3 is CASSPTGGWDSYNEQFF. For the CDR3, the DNA is TGTGCCAGCAGCCCAACAGGGGGCTGGGATTCATACAATGAGCAGTTCTTC.